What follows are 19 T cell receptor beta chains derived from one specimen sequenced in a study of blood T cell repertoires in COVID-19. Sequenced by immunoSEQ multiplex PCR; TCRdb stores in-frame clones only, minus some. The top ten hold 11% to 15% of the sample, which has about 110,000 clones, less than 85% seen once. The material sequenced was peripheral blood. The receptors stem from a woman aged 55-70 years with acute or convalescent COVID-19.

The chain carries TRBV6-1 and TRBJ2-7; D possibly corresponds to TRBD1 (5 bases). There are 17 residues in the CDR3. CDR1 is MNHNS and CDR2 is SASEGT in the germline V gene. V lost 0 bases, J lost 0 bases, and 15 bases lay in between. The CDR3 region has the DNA TGTGCCAGCAGTGAAGCGCTGATGCAGGGTAGCTCCTACGAGCAGTACTTC. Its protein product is CASSEALMQGSSYEQYF.

The CDR3 DNA sequence: TGTGCCAGCTCACCAGGGACAGGGATTTCTTCAGATCAGCCCCAGCATTTT. It is translated as CASSPGTGISSDQPQHF. V gene TRBV18 combines with J gene TRBJ1-5; 9 bases are shared with TRBD1. V gave up 2 bases and J gave up 5 bases; unmatched junction bases: 10. The CDR3 is 17 residues long. The germline V gene has CDR1 KGHSH and CDR2 LQKENI.

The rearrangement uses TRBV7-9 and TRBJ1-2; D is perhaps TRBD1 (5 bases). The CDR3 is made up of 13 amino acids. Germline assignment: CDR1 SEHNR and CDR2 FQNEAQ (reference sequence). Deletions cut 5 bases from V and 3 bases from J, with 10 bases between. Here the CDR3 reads CASSRDSYYGYTF. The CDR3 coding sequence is TGTGCCAGCAGCCGGGACTCTTACTATGGCTACACCTTC.

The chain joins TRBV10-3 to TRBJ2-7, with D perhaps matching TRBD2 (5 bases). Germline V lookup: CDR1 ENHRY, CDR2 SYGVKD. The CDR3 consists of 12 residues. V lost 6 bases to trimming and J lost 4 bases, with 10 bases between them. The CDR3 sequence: CAISRDQYEQYF. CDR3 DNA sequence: TGTGCCATCAGCCGGGATCAATACGAGCAGTACTTC.

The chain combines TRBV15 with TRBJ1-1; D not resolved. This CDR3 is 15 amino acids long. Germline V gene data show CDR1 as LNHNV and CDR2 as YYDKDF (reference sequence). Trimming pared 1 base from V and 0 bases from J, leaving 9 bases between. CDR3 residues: CATSRVELMNTEAFF. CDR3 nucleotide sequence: TGTGCCACCAGCAGAGTCGAGCTAATGAACACTGAAGCTTTCTTT.

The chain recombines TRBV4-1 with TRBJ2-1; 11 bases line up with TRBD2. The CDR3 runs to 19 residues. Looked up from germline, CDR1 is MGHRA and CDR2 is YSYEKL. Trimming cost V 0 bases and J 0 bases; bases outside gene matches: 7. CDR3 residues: CASSQDRGTSGSSYNEQFF. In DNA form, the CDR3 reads TGCGCCAGCAGCCAAGATCGTGGAACTAGCGGGAGCTCCTACAATGAGCAGTTCTTC.

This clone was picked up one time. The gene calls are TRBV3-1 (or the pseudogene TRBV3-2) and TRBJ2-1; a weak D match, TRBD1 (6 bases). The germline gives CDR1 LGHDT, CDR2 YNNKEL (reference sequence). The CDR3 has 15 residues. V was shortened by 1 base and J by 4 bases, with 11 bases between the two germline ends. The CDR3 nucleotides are TGTGCCAGCAGCCAAGCCTCGGACAGTTACAATGAGCAGTTCTTC. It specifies CASSQASDSYNEQFF.

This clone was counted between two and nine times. CDR3 DNA: TGCAGTGCAAGGACTAGCGCAACGCAGTATTTT. It encodes CSARTSATQYF. The chain has TRBV20-1 and TRBJ2-3; 9 nucleotides match TRBD2. Trimming took 6 bases from V and 9 from J; bases not matched to a gene: 4. Per the germline V gene, CDR1 is DFQATT and CDR2 is SNEGSKA (reference sequence). The CDR3 spans 11 residues.

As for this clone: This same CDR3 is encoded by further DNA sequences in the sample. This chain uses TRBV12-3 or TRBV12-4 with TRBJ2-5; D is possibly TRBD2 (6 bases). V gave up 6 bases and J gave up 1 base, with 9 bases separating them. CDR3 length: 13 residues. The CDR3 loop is CASSRGFQETQYF. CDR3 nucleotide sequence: TGTGCCAGCAGCCGGGGGTTCCAAGAGACCCAGTACTTC.

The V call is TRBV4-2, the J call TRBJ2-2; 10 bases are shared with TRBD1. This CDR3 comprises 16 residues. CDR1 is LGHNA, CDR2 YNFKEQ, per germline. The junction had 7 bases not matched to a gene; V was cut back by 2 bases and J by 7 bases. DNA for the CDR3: TGTGCCAGCAGCCAACCTGAGACAGGGGGCTACGGGGAGCTGTTTTTT. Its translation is CASSQPETGGYGELFF.

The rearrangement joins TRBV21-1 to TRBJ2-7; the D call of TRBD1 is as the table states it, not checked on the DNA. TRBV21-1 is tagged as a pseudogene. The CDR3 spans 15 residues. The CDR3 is CASSKTPGQGNEQYF. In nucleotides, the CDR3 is TGTGCCAGCAGCAAGACGCCGGGACAGGGTAACGAGCAGTACTTC.

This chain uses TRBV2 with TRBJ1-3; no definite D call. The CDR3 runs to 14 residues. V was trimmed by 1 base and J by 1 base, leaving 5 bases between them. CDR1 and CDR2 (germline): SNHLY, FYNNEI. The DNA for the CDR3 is TGTGCCAGCAGTGAAGGGAGGTCTGGAAACACCATATATTTT. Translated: CASSEGRSGNTIYF.

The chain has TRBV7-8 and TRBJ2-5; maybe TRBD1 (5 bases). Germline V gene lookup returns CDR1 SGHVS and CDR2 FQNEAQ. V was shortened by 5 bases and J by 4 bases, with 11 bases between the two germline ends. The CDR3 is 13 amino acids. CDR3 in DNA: TGTGCCAGCAGCCCAAGGGGTGTAGAGACCCAGTACTTC. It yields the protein CASSPRGVETQYF.

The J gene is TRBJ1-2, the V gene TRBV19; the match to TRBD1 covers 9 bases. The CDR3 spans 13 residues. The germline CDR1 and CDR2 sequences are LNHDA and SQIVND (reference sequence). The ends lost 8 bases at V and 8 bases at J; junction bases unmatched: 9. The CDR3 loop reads CASGGQGYEGYTF. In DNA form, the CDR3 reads TGTGCCAGTGGGGGACAGGGATATGAAGGCTACACCTTC.

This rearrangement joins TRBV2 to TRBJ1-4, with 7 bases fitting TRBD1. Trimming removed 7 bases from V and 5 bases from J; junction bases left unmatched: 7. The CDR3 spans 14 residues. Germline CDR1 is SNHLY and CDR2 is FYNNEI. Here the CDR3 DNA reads TGTGCCAGCATCCGCGGGACAGAGAATGAAAAACTGTTTTTT. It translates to CASIRGTENEKLFF.

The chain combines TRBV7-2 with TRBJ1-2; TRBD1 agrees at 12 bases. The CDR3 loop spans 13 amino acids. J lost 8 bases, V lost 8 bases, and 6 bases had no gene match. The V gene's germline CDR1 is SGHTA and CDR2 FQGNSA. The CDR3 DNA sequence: TGTGCCAGCGCGGGACAGGGGGCTAGCGGCTACACCTTC. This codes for CASAGQGASGYTF.

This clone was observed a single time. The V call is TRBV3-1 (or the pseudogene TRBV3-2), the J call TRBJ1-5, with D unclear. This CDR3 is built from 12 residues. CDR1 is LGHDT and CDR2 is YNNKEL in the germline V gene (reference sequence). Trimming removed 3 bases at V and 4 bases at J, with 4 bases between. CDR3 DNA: TGTGCCAGCAGCCATTCGAATCAGCCCCAGCATTTT. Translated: CASSHSNQPQHF.

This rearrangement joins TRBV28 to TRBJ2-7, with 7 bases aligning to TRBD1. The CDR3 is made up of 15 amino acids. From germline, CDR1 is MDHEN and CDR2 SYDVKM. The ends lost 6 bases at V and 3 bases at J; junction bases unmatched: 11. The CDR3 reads CASRQDRVPIYEQYF. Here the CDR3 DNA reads TGTGCCAGCAGGCAAGACAGGGTACCGATCTACGAGCAGTACTTC.

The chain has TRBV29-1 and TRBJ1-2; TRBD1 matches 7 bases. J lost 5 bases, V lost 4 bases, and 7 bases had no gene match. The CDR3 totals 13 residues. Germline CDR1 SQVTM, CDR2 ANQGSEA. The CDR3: CSVGKGARYGYTF. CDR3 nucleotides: TGCAGCGTTGGAAAGGGGGCAAGGTATGGCTACACCTTC.